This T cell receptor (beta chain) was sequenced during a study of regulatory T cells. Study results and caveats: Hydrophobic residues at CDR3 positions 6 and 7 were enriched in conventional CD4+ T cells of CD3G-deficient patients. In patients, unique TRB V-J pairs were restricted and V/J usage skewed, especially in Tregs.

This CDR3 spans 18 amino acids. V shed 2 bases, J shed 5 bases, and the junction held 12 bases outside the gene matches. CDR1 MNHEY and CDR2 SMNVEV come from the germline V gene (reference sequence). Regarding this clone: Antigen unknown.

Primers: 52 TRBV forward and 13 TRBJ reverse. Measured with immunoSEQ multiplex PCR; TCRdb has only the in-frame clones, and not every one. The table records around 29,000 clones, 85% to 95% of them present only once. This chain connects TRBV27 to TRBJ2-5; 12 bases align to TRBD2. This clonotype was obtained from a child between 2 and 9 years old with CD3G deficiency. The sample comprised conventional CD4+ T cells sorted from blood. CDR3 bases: TGTGCCAGCAGTTTAGGCCCAGCTAGCGGGAGGGCCGGGGAGACCCAGTACTTC. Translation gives CASSLGPASGRAGETQYF.